This TCR beta chain emerged from a study of vaccination effects on CD4 cells after COVID-19. About the study: Vaccination of participants consisted of two doses of either the BNT162b2 or mRNA-1273 vaccine.

Sequencing was preceded by expansion of antigen-specific CD4+ T cells with viral peptide pools in the ViraFEST assay. Following 10 days of culture, CD4+ T cells were isolated. Nucleocapsid antibodies were negative in the vaccine recipients, who had never had SARS-CoV-2 infection. Half the medium was replaced with IL-2 medium on days 3 and 7. Concerning this clone itself: Its antigen is undetermined.

This CDR3 region has 13 residues. V was trimmed by 1 base and J by 2 bases, leaving 5 bases between them. Per germline, CDR1 WNHNN and CDR2 SYGVQD (reference sequence). Study-level points and caveats: At late timepoints after vaccination, vaccine- and infection-induced clones shrank markedly.

Sequencing was performed with immunoSEQ multiplex PCR; in TCRdb, only in-frame clones are kept and a portion is missing. The data hold tens of thousands of clones, with 60% to 75% observed a single time. This receptor was identified in a human donor who received a COVID-19 vaccine. The rearrangement joins TRBV10-1 to TRBJ2-5; no clear D gene. The sequencing used CD4+ T cells from PBMCs cultured with HCoV-NL63 spike peptides, collected before COVID-19 vaccination. The CDR3 DNA is TGCGCCAGCAGTGAGTACAGTCAAGAGACCCAGTACTTC. The encoded protein is CASSEYSQETQYF.